This T cell receptor (beta chain) was sequenced in a study of PD-1 blockade in classical Hodgkin lymphoma. Points from the study as a whole: The repertoire differences lack a defined cause, possibly disease activity or prior therapy.

Every patient had relapsed following autologous stem cell transplantation, and cohorts differed in brentuximab vedotin exposure. A word on this clone: The target antigen is unknown.

Germline V gene lookup returns CDR1 SGHVS and CDR2 FQNEAQ. This CDR3 region has 13 residues. Trimming cost V 2 bases and J 5 bases, with 9 bases left between them. Profiling relied on immunoSEQ multiplex PCR, and the TCRdb table lists in-frame clones only, not all of them. The table has about 76,000 clones, under 90% seen once. The chain links TRBV7-8 to TRBJ2-5; D is perhaps TRBD2 (6 bases). The TCR was taken from a human donor with classical Hodgkin lymphoma. The sample consisted of peripheral blood mononuclear cells (PBMCs), taken at baseline. This CDR3 reads CASSLPGVETQYF. CDR3 DNA sequence: TGTGCCAGCAGCTTACCGGGGGTGGAGACCCAGTACTTC.